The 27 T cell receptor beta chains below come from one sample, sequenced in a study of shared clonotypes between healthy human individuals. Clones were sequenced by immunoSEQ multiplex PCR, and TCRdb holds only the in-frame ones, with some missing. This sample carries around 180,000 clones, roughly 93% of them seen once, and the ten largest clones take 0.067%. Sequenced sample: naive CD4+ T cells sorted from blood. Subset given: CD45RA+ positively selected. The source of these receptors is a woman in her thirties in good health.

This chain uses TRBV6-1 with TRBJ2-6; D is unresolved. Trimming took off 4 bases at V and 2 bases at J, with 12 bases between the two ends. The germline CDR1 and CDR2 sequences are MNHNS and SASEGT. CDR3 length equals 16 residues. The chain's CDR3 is CASSVLFRPGANVLTF. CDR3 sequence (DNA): TGTGCCAGCAGTGTTTTGTTCCGGCCTGGGGCCAACGTCCTGACTTTC.

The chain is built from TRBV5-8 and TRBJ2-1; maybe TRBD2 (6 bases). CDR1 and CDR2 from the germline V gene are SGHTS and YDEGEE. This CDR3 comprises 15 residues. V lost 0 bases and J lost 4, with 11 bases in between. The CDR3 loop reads CASSLDGRSYNEQFF. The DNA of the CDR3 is TGTGCCAGCAGCTTGGACGGGAGAAGTTACAATGAGCAGTTCTTC.

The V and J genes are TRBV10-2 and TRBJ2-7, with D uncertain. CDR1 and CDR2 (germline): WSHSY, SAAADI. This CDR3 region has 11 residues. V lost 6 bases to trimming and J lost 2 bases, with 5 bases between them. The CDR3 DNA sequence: TGCGCCAGCAGGACGGCCTACGAGCAGTACTTC. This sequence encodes CASRTAYEQYF.

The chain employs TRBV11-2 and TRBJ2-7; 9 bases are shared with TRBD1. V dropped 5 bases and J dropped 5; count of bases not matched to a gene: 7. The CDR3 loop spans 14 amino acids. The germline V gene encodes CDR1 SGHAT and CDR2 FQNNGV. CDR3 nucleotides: TGTGCCAGCAGCGTCGACAGGGGGGGAGACGAGCAGTACTTC. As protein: CASSVDRGGDEQYF.

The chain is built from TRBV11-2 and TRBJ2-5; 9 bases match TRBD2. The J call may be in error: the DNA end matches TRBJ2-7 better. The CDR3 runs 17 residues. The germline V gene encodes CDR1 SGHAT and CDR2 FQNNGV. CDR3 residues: CASSLRSGWREGYEQYF. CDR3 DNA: TGTGCCAGCAGCTTAAGGAGTGGATGGCGGGAGGGTTACGAGCAGTACTTC.

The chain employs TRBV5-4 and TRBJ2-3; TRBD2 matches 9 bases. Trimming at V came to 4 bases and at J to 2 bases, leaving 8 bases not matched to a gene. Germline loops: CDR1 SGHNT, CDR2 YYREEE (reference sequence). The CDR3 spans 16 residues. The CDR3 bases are TGTGCCAGCAGCCGCCGGACTAGCGAAACCACAGATACGCAGTATTTT. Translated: CASSRRTSETTDTQYF.

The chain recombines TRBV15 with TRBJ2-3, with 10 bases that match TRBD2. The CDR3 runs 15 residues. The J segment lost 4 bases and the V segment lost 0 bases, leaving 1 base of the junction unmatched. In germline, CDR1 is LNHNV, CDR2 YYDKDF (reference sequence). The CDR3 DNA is TGTGCCACCAGCAGAGAGCTAGCGGGAGCAGATACGCAGTATTTT. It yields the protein CATSRELAGADTQYF. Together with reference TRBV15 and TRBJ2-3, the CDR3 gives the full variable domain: DAMVIQNPRYQVTQFGKPVTLSCSQTLNHNVMYWYQQKSSQAPKLLFHYYDKDFNNEADTPDNFQSRRPNTSFCFLDIRSPGLGDTAMYLCATSRELAGADTQYFGPGTRLTVL.

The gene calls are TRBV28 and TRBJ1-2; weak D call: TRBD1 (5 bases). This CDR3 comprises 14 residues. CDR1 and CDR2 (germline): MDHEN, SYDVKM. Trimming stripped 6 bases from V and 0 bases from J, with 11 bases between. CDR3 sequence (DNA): TGTGCCAGCAGCTACGGGGGGGCTAACTATGGCTACACCTTC. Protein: CASSYGGANYGYTF.

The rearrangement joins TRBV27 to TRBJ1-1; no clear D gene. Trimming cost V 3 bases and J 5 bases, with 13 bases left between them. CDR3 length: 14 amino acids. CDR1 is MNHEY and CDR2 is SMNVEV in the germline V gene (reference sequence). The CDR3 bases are TGTGCCAGCAGTTTGAGAGGGTTGGGAACTGAAGCTTTCTTT. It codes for CASSLRGLGTEAFF.

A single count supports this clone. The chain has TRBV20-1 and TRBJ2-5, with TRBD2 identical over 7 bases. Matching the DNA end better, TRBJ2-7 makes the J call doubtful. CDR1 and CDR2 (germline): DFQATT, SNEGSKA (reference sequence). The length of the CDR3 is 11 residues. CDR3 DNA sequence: TGCAGTGCCGGACTAGTCTACGAGCAGTACTTC. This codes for CSAGLVYEQYF.

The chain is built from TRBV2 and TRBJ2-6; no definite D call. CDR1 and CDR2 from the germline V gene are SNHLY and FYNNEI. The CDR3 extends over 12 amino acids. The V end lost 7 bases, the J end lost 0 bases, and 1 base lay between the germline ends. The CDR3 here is CASNSGANVLTF. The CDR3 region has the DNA TGTGCCAGCAACTCTGGGGCCAACGTCCTGACTTTC.

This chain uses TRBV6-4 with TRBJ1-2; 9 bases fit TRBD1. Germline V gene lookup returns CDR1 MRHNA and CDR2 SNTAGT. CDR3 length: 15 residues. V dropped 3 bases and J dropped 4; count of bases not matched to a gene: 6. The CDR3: CASSESGQGLYGYTF. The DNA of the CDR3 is TGTGCCAGCAGTGAGTCGGGACAGGGCCTCTATGGCTACACCTTC.

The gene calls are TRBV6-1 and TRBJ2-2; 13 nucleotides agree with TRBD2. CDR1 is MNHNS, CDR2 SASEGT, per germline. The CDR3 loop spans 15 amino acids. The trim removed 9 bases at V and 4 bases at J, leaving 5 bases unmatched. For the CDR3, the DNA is TGTGCCAGTGTGGGACTAGCGGGATTCACCGGGGAGCTGTTTTTT. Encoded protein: CASVGLAGFTGELFF.

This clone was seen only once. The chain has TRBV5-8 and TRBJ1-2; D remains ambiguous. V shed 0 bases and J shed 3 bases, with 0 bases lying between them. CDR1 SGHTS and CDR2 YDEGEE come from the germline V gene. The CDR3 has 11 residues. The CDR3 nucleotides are TGTGCCAGCAGCTTGGACTATGGCTACACCTTC. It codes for CASSLDYGYTF.

The CDR3, as DNA: TGCGCCAGTGATAGCGGGAGGGCCGACACCGGGGAGCTGTTTTTT. It specifies CASDSGRADTGELFF. The J gene is TRBJ2-2, the V gene TRBV5-1; 11 nucleotides line up with TRBD2. Per the germline V gene, CDR1 is SGHRS and CDR2 is YFSETQ. The CDR3 is made up of 15 amino acids. Germline trimming cut 8 bases from V and 3 bases from J; bases unmatched to any gene: 6.

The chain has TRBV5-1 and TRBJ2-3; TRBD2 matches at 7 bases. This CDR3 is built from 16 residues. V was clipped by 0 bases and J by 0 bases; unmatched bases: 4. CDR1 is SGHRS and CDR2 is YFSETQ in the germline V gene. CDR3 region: CASSLEASGSTDTQYF. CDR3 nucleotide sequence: TGCGCCAGCAGCTTGGAGGCTAGCGGAAGCACAGATACGCAGTATTTT.

CDR3 residues: CASSSAGWTKNIQYF. The CDR3 DNA sequence: TGTGCCAGCAGTTCAGCTGGTTGGACAAAAAACATTCAGTACTTC. The rearrangement links TRBV27 to TRBJ2-4; a possible D gene is TRBD1 (5 bases). The length of the CDR3 is 15 residues. Trimming cost V 4 bases and J 4 bases, with 14 bases left between them. Looked up from germline, CDR1 is MNHEY and CDR2 is SMNVEV (reference sequence).

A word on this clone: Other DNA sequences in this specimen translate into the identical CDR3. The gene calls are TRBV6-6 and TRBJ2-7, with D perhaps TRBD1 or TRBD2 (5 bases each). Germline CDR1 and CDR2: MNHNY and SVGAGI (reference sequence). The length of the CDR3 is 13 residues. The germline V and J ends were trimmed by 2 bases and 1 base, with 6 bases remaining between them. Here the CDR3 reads CASSYGGSYEQYF. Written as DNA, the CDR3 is TGTGCCAGCAGTTACGGGGGATCCTACGAGCAGTACTTC.

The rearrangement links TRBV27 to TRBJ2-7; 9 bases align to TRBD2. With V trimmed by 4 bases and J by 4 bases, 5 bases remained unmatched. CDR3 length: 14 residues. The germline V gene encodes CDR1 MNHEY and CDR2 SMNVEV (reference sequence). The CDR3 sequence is CASSSGAGGYEQYF. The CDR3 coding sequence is TGTGCCAGCAGTTCGGGTGCGGGAGGGTACGAGCAGTACTTC.

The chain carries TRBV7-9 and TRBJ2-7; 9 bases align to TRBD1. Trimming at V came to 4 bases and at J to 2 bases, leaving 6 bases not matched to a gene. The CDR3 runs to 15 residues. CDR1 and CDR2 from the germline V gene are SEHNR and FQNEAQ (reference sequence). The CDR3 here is CASSSRGDRAYEQYF. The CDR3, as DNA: TGTGCCAGCAGCTCCCGGGGGGACAGGGCCTACGAGCAGTACTTC.

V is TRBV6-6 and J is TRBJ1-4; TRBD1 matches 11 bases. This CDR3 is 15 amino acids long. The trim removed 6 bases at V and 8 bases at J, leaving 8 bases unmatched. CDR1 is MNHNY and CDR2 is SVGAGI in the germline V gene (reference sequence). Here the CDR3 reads CASSPGTGGLEKLFF. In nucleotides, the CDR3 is TGTGCCAGCAGCCCCGGGACAGGGGGGCTGGAAAAACTGTTTTTT.

This CDR3 reads CASSQEGSLSNQPQHF. DNA for the CDR3: TGTGCCAGCAGCCAAGAGGGATCGCTTAGCAATCAGCCCCAGCATTTT. The chain uses TRBV14 and TRBJ1-5; no reliable D call. This CDR3 spans 16 amino acids. Germline V CDR1 and CDR2: SGHDN, FVKESK. With 0 bases removed from V and 0 bases from J, the gap between germline ends came to 9 bases.

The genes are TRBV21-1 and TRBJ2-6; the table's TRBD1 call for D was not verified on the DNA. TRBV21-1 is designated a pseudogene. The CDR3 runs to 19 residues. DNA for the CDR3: TGTGCCAGCAAAAAAAGGAGGTGGACAGGCTGCTCTGGGGCCAACGTCCTGACTTTC. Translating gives CASKKRRWTGCSGANVLTF.

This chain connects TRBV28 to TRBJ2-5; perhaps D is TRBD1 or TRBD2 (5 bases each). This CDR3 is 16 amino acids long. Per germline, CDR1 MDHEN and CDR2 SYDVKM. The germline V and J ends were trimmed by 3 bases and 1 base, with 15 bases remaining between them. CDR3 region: CASSFRGGVTQETQYF. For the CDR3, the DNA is TGTGCCAGCAGTTTTCGGGGCGGAGTTACCCAAGAGACCCAGTACTTC.

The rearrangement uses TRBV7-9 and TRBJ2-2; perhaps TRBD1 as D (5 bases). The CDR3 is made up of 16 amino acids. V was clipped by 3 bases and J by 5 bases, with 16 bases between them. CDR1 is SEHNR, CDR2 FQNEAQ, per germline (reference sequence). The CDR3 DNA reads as TGTGCCAGCAGCTTCCAAAGCCTGGGGCGAACCGGGGAGCTGTTTTTT. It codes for CASSFQSLGRTGELFF. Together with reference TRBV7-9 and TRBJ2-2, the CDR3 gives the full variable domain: DTGVSQNPRHKITKRGQNVTFRCDPISEHNRLYWYRQTLGQGPEFLTYFQNEAQLEKSRLLSDRFSAERPKGSFSTLEIQRTEQGDSAMYLCASSFQSLGRTGELFFGEGSRLTVL.

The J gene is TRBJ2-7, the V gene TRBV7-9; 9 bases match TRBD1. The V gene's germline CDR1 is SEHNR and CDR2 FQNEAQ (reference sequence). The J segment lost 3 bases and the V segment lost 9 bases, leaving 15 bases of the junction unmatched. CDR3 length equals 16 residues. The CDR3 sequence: CASQNVGQGPNYEQYF. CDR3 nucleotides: TGTGCCAGTCAGAACGTAGGACAGGGGCCGAACTACGAGCAGTACTTC.

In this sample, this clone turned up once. CDR3 loop: CASSLVAPYEQYF. For the CDR3, the DNA is TGTGCCAGCAGCTTAGTGGCCCCGTACGAGCAGTACTTC. The chain employs TRBV11-2 and TRBJ2-7; D is undetermined. The germline V gene has CDR1 SGHAT and CDR2 FQNNGV. The CDR3 is 13 amino acids. With 1 base removed from V and 4 bases from J, the gap between germline ends came to 8 bases.